Shown below are 22 T cell receptor beta chains from a single sample sequenced in a study of neoadjuvant anti-PD-1 for oral cavity cancer. The table came from immunoSEQ multiplex PCR; TCRdb's copy has only in-frame clones and leaves some out. The sample lists some 17,000 clones; less than 80% were seen once. The sample here was PBMCs, taken before nivolumab (anti-PD-1) treatment. The receptor source for this set is a person between 40 and 79 years old with oral cavity squamous cell carcinoma.

The chain links TRBV29-1 to TRBJ2-3; no firm D call. The CDR3 is made up of 13 amino acids. With 8 bases removed from V and 2 bases from J, the gap between germline ends came to 14 bases. Germline loops: CDR1 SQVTM, CDR2 ANQGSEA. DNA of the CDR3: TGCAGCACACGGATGGGGATCACAGATACGCAGTATTTT. Its protein product is CSTRMGITDTQYF.

This chain connects TRBV4-1 to TRBJ2-7; no reliable D call. The germline V gene encodes CDR1 MGHRA and CDR2 YSYEKL. V dropped 0 bases and J dropped 12 bases, with 9 bases sitting between them. The CDR3 loop spans 11 amino acids. This chain's CDR3 is CASSQDGWLYF. In DNA, the CDR3 is TGCGCCAGCAGCCAAGATGGGTGGCTGTACTTC.

The rearrangement uses TRBV7-6 and TRBJ2-6; D unresolved. The CDR3 consists of 12 residues. Trimming left V 11 bases short and J 2 bases short, with 7 bases between. Germline loops: CDR1 SGHVS, CDR2 FNYEAQ. The CDR3 protein is CASAAGANVLTF. DNA of the CDR3: TGTGCCTCCGCAGCTGGGGCCAACGTCCTGACTTTC.

The rearrangement uses TRBV28 and TRBJ1-2; D gene unclear. This CDR3 contains 14 residues. Germline V gives CDR1 MDHEN, CDR2 SYDVKM. Trimming took off 6 bases at V and 4 bases at J, with 15 bases between the two ends. DNA for the CDR3: TGTGCCAGCAGCCCTCCGAGGACGCCCTATGGCTACACCTTC. Translating it yields CASSPPRTPYGYTF.

The V gene is TRBV19, the J gene TRBJ1-1; 7 nucleotides line up with TRBD1. J gave up 5 bases and V 1 base, and 4 bases lay outside the gene matches. The CDR3 has 14 amino acids. Germline values: CDR1 LNHDA, CDR2 SQIVND (reference sequence). This CDR3 reads CASSIAGQMTEAFF. As DNA, the CDR3 is TGTGCCAGTAGTATAGCGGGACAGATGACTGAAGCTTTCTTT.

The V call is TRBV4-1, the J call TRBJ2-7; 12 bases line up with TRBD1. With 0 bases clipped from V and 6 bases from J, the junction kept 9 bases outside the gene matches. There are 17 residues in the CDR3. Germline assignment: CDR1 MGHRA and CDR2 YSYEKL. This chain's CDR3 is CASSQDGGQGAWGEQYF. CDR3 nucleotides: TGCGCCAGCAGCCAAGATGGGGGACAGGGGGCATGGGGCGAGCAGTACTTC.

The chain is built from TRBV11-1 and TRBJ2-1; 9 bases align to TRBD1. The CDR3 consists of 15 residues. Trimming removed 4 bases from V and 6 bases from J; junction bases left unmatched: 7. Germline CDR1 reads SGHAT; CDR2 reads FQDESV (reference sequence). The CDR3 DNA reads as TGTGCCAGCAGCTCTGGACAGGGGCAGGCCAATGAGCAGTTCTTC. Encoded protein: CASSSGQGQANEQFF.

This rearrangement joins TRBV6-5 to TRBJ2-2; D is unresolved. Germline loops: CDR1 MNHEY, CDR2 SVGAGI. V was cut by 0 bases and J by 3 bases, with 11 bases left in between. The CDR3 has 16 residues. CDR3 nucleotide sequence: TGTGCCAGCAGTTACTCTGGCCAGATGGACACCGGGGAGCTGTTTTTT. Residues: CASSYSGQMDTGELFF.

CDR3 protein: CASSKPDSNYEQYF. The CDR3 bases are TGTGCCAGCAGCAAACCGGACAGTAACTACGAGCAGTACTTC. The chain is built from TRBV21-1 and TRBJ2-7; the D call in the table, TRBD1, was not verified against the DNA. TRBV21-1 is a listed pseudogene. This CDR3 region has 14 residues.

The J gene is TRBJ2-6, the V gene TRBV9; the D gene is possibly TRBD2 (6 bases). Trimming removed 0 bases at V and 4 bases at J, with 11 bases between. This CDR3 region has 16 residues. Germline CDR1 and CDR2: SGDLS and YYNGEE. The CDR3 is CASSVGVGGGANVLTF. CDR3 bases: TGTGCCAGCAGCGTAGGGGTGGGAGGAGGGGCCAACGTCCTGACTTTC.

The chain is built from TRBV15 and TRBJ1-5, with D possibly matching TRBD1 (6 bases). The CDR3 has 17 residues. V lost 3 bases to trimming and J lost 4 bases, with 19 bases between them. Germline V gene lookup returns CDR1 LNHNV and CDR2 YYDKDF (reference sequence). As DNA, the CDR3 is TGTGCCACCAGCAGTAACCGGGACAAGCGAATTAATCAGCCCCAGCATTTT. Translating it yields CATSSNRDKRINQPQHF.

The rearrangement links TRBV5-1 to TRBJ2-2, with TRBD2 identical over 7 bases. This CDR3 has 15 residues. The germline V gene encodes CDR1 SGHRS and CDR2 YFSETQ. Germline trimming cut 5 bases from V and 6 bases from J; bases unmatched to any gene: 10. Written as DNA, the CDR3 is TGCGCCAGCAGGAGACGGGAGGAGAGGTCCGGGGAGCTGTTTTTT. This codes for CASRRREERSGELFF.

The chain has TRBV7-8 and TRBJ2-7; D gene unclear. Between the trimmed V and J ends, which lost 5 bases and 2 bases, there was a span of 4 bases. Germline-derived CDR1 and CDR2 are SGHVS and FQNEAQ. The CDR3 is 11 residues long. For the CDR3, the DNA is TGTGCCAGCAGCCCAGCCTACGAGCAGTACTTC. Amino acids: CASSPAYEQYF.

The rearrangement links TRBV29-1 to TRBJ2-5; a weak D match, TRBD1 (6 bases). V was shortened by 7 bases and J by 5 bases, with 14 bases between the two germline ends. CDR3 size: 12 residues. Germline V gene lookup returns CDR1 SQVTM and CDR2 ANQGSEA. CDR3 amino acids: CSALQGGETQYF. DNA of the CDR3: TGCAGCGCGTTACAGGGCGGGGAGACCCAGTACTTC.

The chain recombines TRBV20-1 with TRBJ2-1; D perhaps matches TRBD2 (5 bases). The CDR3 runs 11 residues. Germline V gene sequence: CDR1 DFQATT, CDR2 SNEGSKA (reference sequence). Trimming shortened V by 5 bases and J by 7 bases, and 9 bases separated the two germline ends. Written as DNA, the CDR3 is TGCAGTGCTGGCCGAGGGAATGAGCAGTTCTTC. Translating gives CSAGRGNEQFF.

The rearrangement links TRBV9 to TRBJ2-7; no definite D call. CDR1 and CDR2 (germline): SGDLS, YYNGEE. The V end was cut by 0 bases, the J end by 6 bases, with 7 bases between. The CDR3 consists of 12 residues. The CDR3 here is CASSVAFGEQYF. Here the CDR3 DNA reads TGTGCCAGCAGCGTAGCTTTCGGCGAGCAGTACTTC.

The chain is built from TRBV27 and TRBJ2-1; possibly TRBD2 for D (6 bases). This CDR3 comprises 15 residues. The V end was cut by 3 bases, the J end by 4 bases, with 13 bases between. The germline CDR1 and CDR2 sequences are MNHEY and SMNVEV (reference sequence). Written as DNA, the CDR3 is TGTGCCAGCAGTTTGGTTGGCGGGACGTACAATGAGCAGTTCTTC. Amino acid sequence: CASSLVGGTYNEQFF.

This chain connects TRBV6-1 to TRBJ1-5, with 8 bases fitting TRBD1. CDR1 and CDR2 (germline): MNHNS, SASEGT. The V and J ends lost 4 bases and 0 bases, in that order; junction bases with no gene match: 8. The CDR3 totals 17 residues. CDR3 sequence reads: CASSGTGQGYSNQPQHF. The CDR3 coding sequence is TGTGCCAGCAGTGGGACCGGACAGGGATATAGCAATCAGCCCCAGCATTTT.

The chain carries TRBV28 and TRBJ1-2; D call uncertain. The V gene's germline CDR1 is MDHEN and CDR2 SYDVKM. There are 13 residues in the CDR3. The ends were cut back, 4 bases at V and 1 base at J, with 7 bases in the middle. CDR3 sequence reads: CASSSSVNYGYTF. CDR3 nucleotide sequence: TGTGCCAGCAGTTCCTCCGTTAACTATGGCTACACCTTC.

The chain couples TRBV6-1 to TRBJ2-4; TRBD2 might be the D (5 bases). The CDR3 length is 14 residues. CDR1 MNHNS and CDR2 SASEGT come from the germline V gene. Deletions cut 8 bases from V and 8 bases from J, with 19 bases between. CDR3: CASGFGPPGDIQYF. CDR3 coding DNA: TGTGCCAGCGGTTTTGGACCCCCCGGGGACATTCAGTACTTC.

The chain combines TRBV5-1 with TRBJ2-3; TRBD2 agrees at 13 bases. The germline V gene encodes CDR1 SGHRS and CDR2 YFSETQ. V was clipped by 2 bases and J by 2 bases; unmatched bases: 5. This CDR3 contains 17 residues. The CDR3 coding sequence is TGCGCCAGCAGCTTCCTGGGGACTAGCGGGATCACAGATACGCAGTATTTT. This sequence encodes CASSFLGTSGITDTQYF.

This chain joins TRBV2 and TRBJ2-7; no firm D call. CDR3 length equals 13 residues. V gave up 3 bases and J gave up 2 bases, with 8 bases separating them. Germline V lookup: CDR1 SNHLY, CDR2 FYNNEI. In DNA, the CDR3 is TGTGCCAGCAGTGATGAGGTCGCCTACGAGCAGTACTTC. Its translation is CASSDEVAYEQYF.